Below, 5 T cell receptor beta chains from the same sample are listed, as sequenced in a study of breast tumors, draining lymph nodes, adjacent tissues (dated by TCRdb to the mid-2010s). Lymph node samples came from the axillary draining lymph nodes of breast cancer patients. The library was prepared using multiplex PCR. Instrument used: Illumina HiSeq 2000. TCRdb reanalyzed the raw reads on its own, using fastp at Q25 for trimming and MiXCR for clone calling, and kept in-frame beta chains. CDR3 protein duplicates are merged, each entry listing the most common genes and DNA. This sample has roughly 120,000 distinct CDR3 sequences in its table, and around 20% of those were observed once. Clones ranked in the top ten supply about 3.7% of the sample. Sequences were obtained from axillary lymph node tissue. The receptors originated from a female donor with breast cancer. Some clones in this sample may be carry-over from other donors' samples.

In its sample, this clonotype was seen many times. The J gene is TRBJ1-5, the V gene TRBV15, with D unclear. Germline loops: CDR1 LNHNV, CDR2 YYDKDF (reference sequence). V was clipped by 0 bases and J by 5 bases, with 8 bases between them. The CDR3 is 14 amino acids. This CDR3 reads CATSREVGYQPQHF. The CDR3, as DNA: TGTGCCACCAGCAGAGAGGTGGGATATCAGCCCCAGCATTTT.

This clonotype has more than one count but fewer than ten. V usage is TRBV20-1 and J usage is TRBJ1-4; the D is unclear. Looked up from germline, CDR1 is DFQATT and CDR2 is SNEGSKA (reference sequence). The V gene lost 6 bases and the J gene lost 2 bases, with 13 bases spanning the gap. The CDR3 has 14 amino acids. CDR3 in amino acids: CSATRARTNEKLFF. The CDR3 bases are TGCAGTGCCACAAGGGCACGGACTAATGAAAAACTGTTTTTT.

The sample holds many counts of this clonotype. This sequence joins TRBV7-8 and TRBJ2-7; D is undetermined. Germline CDR1 and CDR2: SGHVS and FQNEAQ. V was pared by 2 bases and J by 3 bases, with 11 bases between. The length of the CDR3 is 14 residues. The CDR3 is CASSLRSALYEQYF. The CDR3 nucleotides read TGTGCCAGCAGCTTAAGATCGGCCCTCTACGAGCAGTACTTC.

This clonotype was seen a handful of times. This chain links TRBV3-1 with TRBJ2-7, with D uncertain. The CDR3 has 13 residues. CDR1 LGHDT and CDR2 YNNKEL come from the germline V gene (reference sequence). V was trimmed by 1 base and J by 3 bases, leaving 7 bases between them. The CDR3 region is CASSQAGGYEQYF. The CDR3 DNA reads TGTGCCAGCAGCCAAGCTGGCGGCTACGAGCAGTACTTC.

The table lists this clonotype with many counts. This chain uses TRBV20-1 with TRBJ2-1; D ambiguous. Trimming left V 1 base short and J 4 bases short, with 5 bases between. The V gene's germline CDR1 is DFQATT and CDR2 SNEGSKA (reference sequence). This CDR3 is 12 amino acids long. CDR3 coding DNA: TGCAGTGCTAGAGTACCGTACAATGAGCAGTTCTTC. Its translation: CSARVPYNEQFF.